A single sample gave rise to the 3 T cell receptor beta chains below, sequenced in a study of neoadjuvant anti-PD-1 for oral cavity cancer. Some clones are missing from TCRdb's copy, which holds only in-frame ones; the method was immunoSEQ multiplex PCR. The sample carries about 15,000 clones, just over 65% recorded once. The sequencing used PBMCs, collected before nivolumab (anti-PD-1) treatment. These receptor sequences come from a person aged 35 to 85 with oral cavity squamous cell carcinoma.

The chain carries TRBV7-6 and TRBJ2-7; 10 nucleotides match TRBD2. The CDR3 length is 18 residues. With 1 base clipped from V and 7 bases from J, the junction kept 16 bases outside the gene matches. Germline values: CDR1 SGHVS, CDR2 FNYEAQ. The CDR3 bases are TGTGCCAGCAGCTTAGAGCCTAGCGGGAGTTTGGGCTTTCGGGAGCAGTACTTC. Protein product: CASSLEPSGSLGFREQYF.

The DNA of the CDR3 is TGTGCCAGTAGAAACCAGGGGAACACTGAAGCTTTCTTT. Its translation is CASRNQGNTEAFF. The genes are TRBV19 and TRBJ1-1, with D possibly being TRBD1 (5 bases). Germline CDR1 LNHDA, CDR2 SQIVND (reference sequence). The CDR3 runs 13 residues. The V end was cut by 6 bases, the J end by 1 base, with 9 bases between.

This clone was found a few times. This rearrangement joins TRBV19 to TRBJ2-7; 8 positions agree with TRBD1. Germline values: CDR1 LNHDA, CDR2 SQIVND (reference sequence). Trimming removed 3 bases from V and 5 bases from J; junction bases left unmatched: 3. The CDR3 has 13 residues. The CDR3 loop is CASSMGTGDEQYF. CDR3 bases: TGTGCCAGTAGTATGGGGACAGGTGACGAGCAGTACTTC.